This passage covers 24 T cell receptor beta chains from one sample sequenced in a study of cytomegalovirus exposure and HLA in healthy donors. Both 60 Vbeta primers and 13 Jbeta primers went into the PCR. The table came from immunoSEQ multiplex PCR; TCRdb's copy has only in-frame clones and leaves some out. The sample has about 90,000 clones; approximately 64% are singletons. Sequencing was carried out using PBMCs. Every receptor here comes from a woman aged 50 to 60 in good health and CMV-seropositive.

The chain recombines TRBV7-2 with TRBJ2-3; 14 bases map to TRBD2. Germline V CDR1 and CDR2: SGHTA, FQGNSA. V shed 5 bases, J shed 9 bases, and the junction held 7 bases outside the gene matches. The CDR3 covers 15 residues. CDR3 loop: CASSQTSGGEGTQYF. CDR3 bases: TGTGCCAGCAGCCAGACTAGCGGGGGGGAAGGCACGCAGTATTTT.

The chain recombines TRBV10-3 with TRBJ2-7; 8 bases agree with TRBD1. The CDR3 has 14 amino acids. Trimming removed 0 bases from V and 3 bases from J; junction bases left unmatched: 1. The germline CDR1 and CDR2 sequences are ENHRY and SYGVKD. The CDR3 sequence: CAISESTGDYEQYF. The CDR3 DNA reads as TGTGCCATCAGTGAGTCGACAGGGGACTACGAGCAGTACTTC.

Comment on this clone: Different DNA sequences within this sample yield the same CDR3. The J gene is TRBJ1-1, the V gene TRBV5-1; tentatively, D is TRBD1 (6 bases). The germline V gene has CDR1 SGHRS and CDR2 YFSETQ. V lost 4 bases to trimming and J lost 2 bases, with 12 bases between them. This CDR3 region has 14 residues. The CDR3 sequence is CASSLGTLNTEAFF. CDR3 nucleotides: TGCGCCAGCAGCCTAGGGACACTCAACACTGAAGCTTTCTTT. Using reference TRBV5-1 and TRBJ1-1 for the parts outside the CDR3, the full variable domain is KAGVTQTPRYLIKTRGQQVTLSCSPISGHRSVSWYQQTPGQGLQFLFEYFSETQRNKGNFPGRFSGRQFSNSRSEMNVSTLELGDSALYLCASSLGTLNTEAFFGQGTRLTVV.

In this sample, this clone turned up once. V gene TRBV13 combines with J gene TRBJ1-1, with TRBD1 as a possible D gene (5 bases). V was cut by 2 bases and J by 5 bases, with 9 bases left in between. CDR1 is PRHDT and CDR2 is FYEKMQ in the germline V gene (reference sequence). This CDR3 is 13 amino acids long. DNA for the CDR3: TGTGCCAGCAGCTTAACAGGCCGAACTGAAGCTTTCTTT. It encodes CASSLTGRTEAFF.

The V gene is TRBV2, the J gene TRBJ1-4; 8 positions agree with TRBD1. The CDR3 loop spans 12 amino acids. The germline V gene has CDR1 SNHLY and CDR2 FYNNEI. V dropped 0 bases and J dropped 15; count of bases not matched to a gene: 3. CDR3 region: CASSEAGQGLFF. The CDR3 DNA is TGTGCCAGCAGTGAAGCAGGACAGGGTTTGTTTTTT.

The rearrangement uses TRBV27 and TRBJ1-2; TRBD1 might be the D (5 bases). Per the germline V gene, CDR1 is MNHEY and CDR2 is SMNVEV (reference sequence). The V end was cut by 0 bases, the J end by 6 bases, with 8 bases between. The CDR3 covers 13 residues. CDR3 bases: TGTGCCAGCAGTTTATCCTGGGGGGATGGCTACACCTTC. Translation gives CASSLSWGDGYTF.

V gene TRBV5-6 combines with J gene TRBJ2-1, with D unclear. The CDR3 contains 12 residues. The ends were cut back, 2 bases at V and 4 bases at J, with 4 bases in the middle. The germline gives CDR1 SGHDT, CDR2 YYEEEE. CDR3 in DNA: TGTGCCAGCAGCTTACGGTACAATGAGCAGTTCTTC. Translating it yields CASSLRYNEQFF.

There are a few counts of this clone. This sequence joins TRBV19 and TRBJ1-1, with D perhaps matching TRBD1 (6 bases). Trimming stripped 5 bases from V and 0 bases from J, with 10 bases between. Germline V gene lookup returns CDR1 LNHDA and CDR2 SQIVND (reference sequence). CDR3 size: 14 residues. The CDR3 spells CASSPDRLNTEAFF. The CDR3 nucleotides are TGTGCCAGTAGTCCGGACAGACTGAACACTGAAGCTTTCTTT.

The CDR3, as DNA: TGTGCCAGCGCAGCAGAGGGGGGGACGTCGGGGGAGCAGTACTTC. Encoded protein: CASAAEGGTSGEQYF. This chain links TRBV7-9 with TRBJ2-7, with D tentatively TRBD2 (7 bases). This CDR3 is 15 amino acids long. V dropped 8 bases and J dropped 7 bases, with 24 bases sitting between them. Germline values: CDR1 SEHNR, CDR2 FQNEAQ (reference sequence).

This chain connects TRBV15 to TRBJ1-5; D is perhaps TRBD1 (5 bases). Deletions cut 0 bases from V and 0 bases from J, with 12 bases between. Germline CDR1 LNHNV, CDR2 YYDKDF (reference sequence). The CDR3 runs to 17 residues. The CDR3 region is CATSRDFQGRSNQPQHF. CDR3 bases: TGTGCCACCAGCAGAGATTTTCAGGGCCGTAGCAATCAGCCCCAGCATTTT.

This chain uses TRBV5-4 with TRBJ2-1, with 7 positions matching TRBD1. In germline, CDR1 is SGHNT, CDR2 YYREEE (reference sequence). V trimming: 4 bases; J trimming: 8 bases; junction bases outside the gene matches: 6. The CDR3 sequence is 13 residues long. This chain's CDR3 is CASSDQGVDEQFF. Written as DNA, the CDR3 is TGTGCCAGCAGCGACCAGGGGGTGGATGAGCAGTTCTTC. Combining the CDR3 with reference TRBV5-4 and TRBJ2-1 gives the whole variable domain ETGVTQSPTHLIKTRGQQVTLRCSSQSGHNTVSWYQQALGQGPQFIFQYYREEENGRGNFPPRFSGLQFPNYSSELNVNALELDDSALYLCASSDQGVDEQFFGPGTRLTVL.

The CDR3 DNA follows: TGTGCCAGCAGTCTTACAGGGATCACTGAAGCTTTCTTT. As protein: CASSLTGITEAFF. The chain links TRBV27 to TRBJ1-1; D is perhaps TRBD1 (6 bases). The CDR3 covers 13 residues. Trimming stripped 5 bases from V and 4 bases from J, with 11 bases between. Germline V gene sequence: CDR1 MNHEY, CDR2 SMNVEV (reference sequence).

This chain uses TRBV5-1 with TRBJ1-1, with D possibly TRBD1 on 5 matching bases. Germline CDR1 reads SGHRS; CDR2 reads YFSETQ. CDR3 length equals 14 residues. Between the trimmed V and J ends, which lost 4 bases and 4 bases, there was a span of 14 bases. The chain's CDR3 is CASSHGREGTEAFF. DNA for the CDR3: TGCGCCAGCAGCCACGGCAGGGAAGGCACTGAAGCTTTCTTT. The entire variable domain, with the rest obtained from reference TRBV5-1 and TRBJ1-1, is as follows: KAGVTQTPRYLIKTRGQQVTLSCSPISGHRSVSWYQQTPGQGLQFLFEYFSETQRNKGNFPGRFSGRQFSNSRSEMNVSTLELGDSALYLCASSHGREGTEAFFGQGTRLTVV.

This clone was observed a few times. The J gene is TRBJ1-5, the V gene TRBV27; a possible D gene is TRBD1 (6 bases). V was shortened by 1 base and J by 1 base, with 11 bases between the two germline ends. This CDR3 region has 16 residues. Germline V lookup: CDR1 MNHEY, CDR2 SMNVEV (reference sequence). CDR3 amino acids: CASSLLGGLSNQPQHF. CDR3 DNA sequence: TGTGCCAGCAGTTTATTAGGGGGTTTGAGCAATCAGCCCCAGCATTTT.

The J gene is TRBJ2-3, the V gene TRBV29-1; 10 bases agree with TRBD1. V lost 6 bases and J lost 3; bases outside the gene matches: 3. CDR1 SQVTM and CDR2 ANQGSEA come from the germline V gene. This CDR3 has 13 amino acids. This CDR3 is CSVRDRGTDTQYF. The CDR3 nucleotides are TGCAGCGTCCGGGACAGGGGAACAGATACGCAGTATTTT.

The chain recombines TRBV27 with TRBJ1-3; D is possibly TRBD1 (6 bases). There are 15 residues in the CDR3. Trimming took 5 bases from V and 0 from J, leaving 11 bases between them. Germline V CDR1 and CDR2: MNHEY, SMNVEV (reference sequence). CDR3: CASSRKQGSGNTIYF. The CDR3 DNA reads TGTGCCAGCAGTCGTAAACAGGGCTCTGGAAACACCATATATTTT.

The chain has TRBV5-1 and TRBJ2-3; TRBD2 agrees at 12 bases. The CDR3 is 16 amino acids. With 4 bases clipped from V and 2 bases from J, the junction kept 5 bases outside the gene matches. Germline V CDR1 and CDR2: SGHRS, YFSETQ. The CDR3 protein is CASSVGLAGPTDTQYF. The DNA of the CDR3 is TGCGCCAGCAGCGTTGGACTAGCGGGACCCACAGATACGCAGTATTTT.

The genes are TRBV5-4 and TRBJ2-6; D is perhaps TRBD2 (5 bases). CDR1 is SGHNT and CDR2 is YYREEE in the germline V gene (reference sequence). The ends were cut back, 7 bases at V and 0 bases at J, with 17 bases in the middle. The CDR3 sequence is 17 residues long. The CDR3, as DNA: TGTGCCAGCCTTCCGAACGGACTGGCCTCTGGGGCCAACGTCCTGACTTTC. This translates into CASLPNGLASGANVLTF.

The chain recombines TRBV2 with TRBJ1-1; TRBD1 matches 7 bases. The V gene end was trimmed by 8 bases and the J gene end by 0 bases; junction bases not matched to a gene: 6. The CDR3 is 14 residues long. CDR1 and CDR2 (germline): SNHLY, FYNNEI. The CDR3 sequence is CASGAGTVNTEAFF. CDR3 sequence (DNA): TGTGCCAGCGGCGCGGGGACAGTGAACACTGAAGCTTTCTTT.

The chain recombines TRBV2 with TRBJ1-1, with D hard to call. The germline CDR1 and CDR2 sequences are SNHLY and FYNNEI. V lost 5 bases to trimming and J lost 5 bases, with 12 bases between them. This CDR3 is 13 amino acids long. The CDR3 bases are TGTGCCAGCAGTCGACCCTCGGGGACTGAAGCTTTCTTT. It encodes CASSRPSGTEAFF.

A few counts support this clone. J is TRBJ2-5 and V is TRBV5-1, with 8 bases matching TRBD2. This CDR3 has 15 residues. Germline V gene sequence: CDR1 SGHRS, CDR2 YFSETQ. V gave up 5 bases and J gave up 0 bases; unmatched junction bases: 6. Written as DNA, the CDR3 is TGCGCCAGCAGTCGACTGCGGGGGGACCAAGAGACCCAGTACTTC. Protein: CASSRLRGDQETQYF.

This clone has a handful of counts. The chain recombines TRBV9 with TRBJ1-2; D is undetermined. Germline CDR1 SGDLS, CDR2 YYNGEE. The CDR3 is 14 amino acids. Trimming stripped 0 bases from V and 5 bases from J, with 11 bases between. CDR3 sequence: CASSVGGPGYGYTF. The CDR3 nucleotides are TGTGCCAGCAGCGTAGGTGGACCGGGGTATGGCTACACCTTC.

This rearrangement joins TRBV9 to TRBJ2-3, with TRBD2 matching 12 bases. The CDR3 has 16 residues. V was pared by 3 bases and J by 0 bases, with 2 bases of the junction left unmatched. Germline lookup yields CDR1 SGDLS and CDR2 YYNGEE. The CDR3 coding sequence is TGTGCCAGCAGCGCCGGACTAGCGGGGAGCACAGATACGCAGTATTTT. Translating gives CASSAGLAGSTDTQYF.

V usage is TRBV5-8 and J usage is TRBJ2-7, with a tentative D call TRBD2 (6 bases). CDR1 and CDR2 from the germline V gene are SGHTS and YDEGEE. The CDR3 sequence is 15 residues long. V dropped 4 bases and J dropped 2 bases, with 16 bases sitting between them. The CDR3 sequence is CASSRGAGPPYEQYF. As DNA, the CDR3 is TGTGCCAGCAGCCGGGGAGCGGGTCCACCCTACGAGCAGTACTTC.